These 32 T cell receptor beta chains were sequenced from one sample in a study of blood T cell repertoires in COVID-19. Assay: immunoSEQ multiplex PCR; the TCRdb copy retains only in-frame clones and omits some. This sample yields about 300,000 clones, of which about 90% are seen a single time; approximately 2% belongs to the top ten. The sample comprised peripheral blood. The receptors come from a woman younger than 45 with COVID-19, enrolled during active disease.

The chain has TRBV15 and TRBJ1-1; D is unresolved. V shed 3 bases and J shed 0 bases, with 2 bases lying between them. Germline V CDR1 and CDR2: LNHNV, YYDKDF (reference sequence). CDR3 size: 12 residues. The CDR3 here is CATSSMNTEAFF. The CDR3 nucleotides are TGTGCCACCAGCAGTATGAACACTGAAGCTTTCTTT.

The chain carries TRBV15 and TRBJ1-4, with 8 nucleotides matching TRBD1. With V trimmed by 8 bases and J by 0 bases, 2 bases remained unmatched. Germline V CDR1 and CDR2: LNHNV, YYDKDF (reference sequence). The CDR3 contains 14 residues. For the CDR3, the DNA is TGTGCCACCCAGACAGGGGCAACTAATGAAAAACTGTTTTTT. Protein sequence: CATQTGATNEKLFF.

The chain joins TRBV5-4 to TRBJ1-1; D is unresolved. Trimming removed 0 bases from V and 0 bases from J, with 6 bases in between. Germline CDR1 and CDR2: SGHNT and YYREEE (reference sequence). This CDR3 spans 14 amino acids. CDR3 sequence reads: CASSLGEMNTEAFF. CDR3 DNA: TGTGCCAGCAGCTTGGGAGAAATGAACACTGAAGCTTTCTTT.

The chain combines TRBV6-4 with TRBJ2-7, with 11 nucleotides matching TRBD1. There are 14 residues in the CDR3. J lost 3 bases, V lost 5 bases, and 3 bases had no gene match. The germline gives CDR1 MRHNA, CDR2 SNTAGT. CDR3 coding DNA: TGTGCCAGCAGTCTGGACAGGGGGCACTACGAGCAGTACGTC. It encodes CASSLDRGHYEQYV.

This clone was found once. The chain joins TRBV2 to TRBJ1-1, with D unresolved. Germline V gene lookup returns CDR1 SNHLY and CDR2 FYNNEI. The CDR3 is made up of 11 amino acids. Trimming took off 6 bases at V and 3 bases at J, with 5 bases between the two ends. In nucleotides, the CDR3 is TGTGCCAGCAGGGACTACACTGAAGCTTTCTTT. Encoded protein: CASRDYTEAFF.

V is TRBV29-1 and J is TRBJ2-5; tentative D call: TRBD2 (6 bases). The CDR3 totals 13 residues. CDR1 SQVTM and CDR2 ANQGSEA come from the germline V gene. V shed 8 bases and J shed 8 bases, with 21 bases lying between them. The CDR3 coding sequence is TGCAGCTCAATGCGAGGAGGGGACGGAACCCAGTACTTC. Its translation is CSSMRGGDGTQYF.

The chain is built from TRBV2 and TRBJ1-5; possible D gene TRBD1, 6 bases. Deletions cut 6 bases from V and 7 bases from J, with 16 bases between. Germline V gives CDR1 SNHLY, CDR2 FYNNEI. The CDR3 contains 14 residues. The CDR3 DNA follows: TGTGCCAGCAGCACAACAGGGATCGGCCAGCCCCAGCATTTT. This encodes CASSTTGIGQPQHF.

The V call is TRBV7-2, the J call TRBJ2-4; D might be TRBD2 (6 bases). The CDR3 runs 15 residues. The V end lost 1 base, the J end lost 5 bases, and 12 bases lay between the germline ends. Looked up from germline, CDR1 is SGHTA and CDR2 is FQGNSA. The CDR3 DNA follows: TGTGCCAGCAGCTTAGTTGGGGGGTTGGAAAACATTCAGTACTTC. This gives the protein CASSLVGGLENIQYF.

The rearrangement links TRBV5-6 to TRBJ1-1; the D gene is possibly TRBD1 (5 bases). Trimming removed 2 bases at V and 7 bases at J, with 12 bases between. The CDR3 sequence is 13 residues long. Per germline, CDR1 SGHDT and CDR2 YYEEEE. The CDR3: CASSFRRVREAFF. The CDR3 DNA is TGTGCCAGCAGCTTTCGCAGGGTCCGTGAAGCTTTCTTT.

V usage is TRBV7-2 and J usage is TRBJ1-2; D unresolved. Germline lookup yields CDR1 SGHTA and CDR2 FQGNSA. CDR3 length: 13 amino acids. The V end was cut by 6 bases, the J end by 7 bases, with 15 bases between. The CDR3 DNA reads TGTGCCAGCAGGGGTTTCGGTGAGGTTGGCTACACCTTC. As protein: CASRGFGEVGYTF.

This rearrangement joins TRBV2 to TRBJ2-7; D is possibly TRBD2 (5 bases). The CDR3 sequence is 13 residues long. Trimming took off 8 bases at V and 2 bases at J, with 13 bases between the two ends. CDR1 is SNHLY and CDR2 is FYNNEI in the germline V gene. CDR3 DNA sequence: TGTGCCAGCGAGGGCAGCGCACCCTACGAGCAGTACGTC. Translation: CASEGSAPYEQYV.

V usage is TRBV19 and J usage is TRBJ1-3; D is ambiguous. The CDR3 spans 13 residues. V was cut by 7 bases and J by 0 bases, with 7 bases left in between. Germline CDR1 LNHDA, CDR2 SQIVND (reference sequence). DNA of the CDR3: TGTGCCAGTACAGACTTCTCTGGAAACACCATATATTTT. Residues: CASTDFSGNTIYF. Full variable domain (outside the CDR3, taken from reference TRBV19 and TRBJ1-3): DGGITQSPKYLFRKEGQNVTLSCEQNLNHDAMYWYRQDPGQGLRLIYYSQIVNDFQKGDIAEGYSVSREKKESFPLTVTSAQKNPTAFYLCASTDFSGNTIYFGEGSWLTVV.

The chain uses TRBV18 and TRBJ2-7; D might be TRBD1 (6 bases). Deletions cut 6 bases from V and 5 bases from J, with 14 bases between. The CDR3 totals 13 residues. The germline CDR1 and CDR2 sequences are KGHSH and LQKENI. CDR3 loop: CASSPRGSDEQYF. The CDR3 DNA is TGTGCCAGCTCCCCCAGGGGTTCCGACGAGCAGTACTTC.

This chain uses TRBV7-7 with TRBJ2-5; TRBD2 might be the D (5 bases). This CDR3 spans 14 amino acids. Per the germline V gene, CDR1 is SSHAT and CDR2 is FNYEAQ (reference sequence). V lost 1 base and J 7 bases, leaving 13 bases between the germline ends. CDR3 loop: CASSLVSARGTQYF. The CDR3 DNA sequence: TGTGCCAGCAGCTTAGTATCGGCCCGGGGGACCCAGTACTTC.

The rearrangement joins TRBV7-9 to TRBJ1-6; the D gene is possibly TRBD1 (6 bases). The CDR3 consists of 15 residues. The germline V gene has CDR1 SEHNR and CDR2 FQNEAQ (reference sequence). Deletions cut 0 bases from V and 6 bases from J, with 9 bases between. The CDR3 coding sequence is TGTGCCAGCAGCTTAGCGGCAGGGGCTAATTCACCCCTCCACTTT. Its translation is CASSLAAGANSPLHF.

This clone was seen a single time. CDR3 amino acids: CASRTGAVGTEAFF. The CDR3 DNA sequence: TGTGCCAGCAGAACAGGGGCGGTGGGCACTGAAGCTTTCTTT. V gene TRBV2 combines with J gene TRBJ1-1; 7 bases are shared with TRBD1. Per germline, CDR1 SNHLY and CDR2 FYNNEI. This CDR3 spans 14 amino acids. V trimming: 6 bases; J trimming: 4 bases; junction bases outside the gene matches: 8.

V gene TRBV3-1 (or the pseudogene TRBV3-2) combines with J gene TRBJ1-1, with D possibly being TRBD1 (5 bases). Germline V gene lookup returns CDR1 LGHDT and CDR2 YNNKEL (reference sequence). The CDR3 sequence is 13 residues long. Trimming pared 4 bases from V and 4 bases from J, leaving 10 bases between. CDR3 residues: CASSPRGITEAFF. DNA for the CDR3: TGTGCCAGCAGCCCGCGGGGGATCACTGAAGCTTTCTTT.

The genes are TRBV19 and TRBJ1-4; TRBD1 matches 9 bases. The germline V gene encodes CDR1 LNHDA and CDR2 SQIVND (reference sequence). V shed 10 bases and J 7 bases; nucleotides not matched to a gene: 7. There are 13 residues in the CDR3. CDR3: CATSGTGFEKLFF. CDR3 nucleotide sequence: TGTGCCACCTCCGGGACAGGGTTTGAAAAACTGTTTTTT.

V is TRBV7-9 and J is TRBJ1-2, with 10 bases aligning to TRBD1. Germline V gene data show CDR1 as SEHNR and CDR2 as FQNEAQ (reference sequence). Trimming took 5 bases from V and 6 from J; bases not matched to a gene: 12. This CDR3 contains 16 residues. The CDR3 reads CASSRPPRDRGNGYTF. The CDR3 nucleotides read TGTGCCAGCAGCCGCCCCCCCCGGGACAGGGGCAATGGCTACACCTTC.

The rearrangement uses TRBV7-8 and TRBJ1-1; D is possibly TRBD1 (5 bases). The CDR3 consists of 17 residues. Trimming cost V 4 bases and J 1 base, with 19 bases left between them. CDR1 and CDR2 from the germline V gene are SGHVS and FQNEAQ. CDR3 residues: CASSSNHRGTGNTEAFF. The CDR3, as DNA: TGTGCCAGCAGCTCAAACCACCGCGGCACAGGGAACACTGAAGCTTTCTTT.

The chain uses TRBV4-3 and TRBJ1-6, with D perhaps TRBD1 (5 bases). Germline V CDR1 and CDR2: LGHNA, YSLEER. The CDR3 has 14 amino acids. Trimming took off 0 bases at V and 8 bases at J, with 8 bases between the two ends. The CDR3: CASSQERQYSPLHF. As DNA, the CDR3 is TGCGCCAGCAGCCAAGAGAGACAGTATTCACCCCTCCACTTT.

CDR3 in amino acids: CASSQDLGLAGTQYF. The CDR3 DNA sequence: TGTGCCAGCAGCCAAGATCTTGGGCTAGCGGGGACGCAGTATTTT. The gene calls are TRBV4-2 and TRBJ2-3, with 9 bases aligning to TRBD2. V was clipped by 0 bases and J by 9 bases; unmatched bases: 7. The CDR3 covers 15 residues. The germline V gene has CDR1 LGHNA and CDR2 YNFKEQ.

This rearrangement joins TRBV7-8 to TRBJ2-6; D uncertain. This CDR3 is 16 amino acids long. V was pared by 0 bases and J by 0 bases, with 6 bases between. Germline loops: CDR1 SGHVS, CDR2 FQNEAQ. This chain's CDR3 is CASSLAQSSGANVLTF. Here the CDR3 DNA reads TGTGCCAGCAGCTTAGCACAGAGCTCTGGGGCCAACGTCCTGACTTTC.

The DNA for the CDR3 is TGTGCCTGGAGGATGTGGGGCCGAACTGAAGCTTTCTTT. Translation: CAWRMWGRTEAFF. This chain links TRBV30 with TRBJ1-1; D may be TRBD1 (5 bases). CDR3 size: 13 residues. Germline V CDR1 and CDR2: GTSNPN, SVGIG (reference sequence). V dropped 3 bases and J dropped 5 bases, with 13 bases sitting between them.

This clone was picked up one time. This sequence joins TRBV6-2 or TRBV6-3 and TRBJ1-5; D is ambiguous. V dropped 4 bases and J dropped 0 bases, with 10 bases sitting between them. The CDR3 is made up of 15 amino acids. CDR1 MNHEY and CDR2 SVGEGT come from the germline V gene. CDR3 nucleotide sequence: TGTGCCAGCAGTTTCAGGTCAAATAGCAATCAGCCCCAGCATTTT. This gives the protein CASSFRSNSNQPQHF.

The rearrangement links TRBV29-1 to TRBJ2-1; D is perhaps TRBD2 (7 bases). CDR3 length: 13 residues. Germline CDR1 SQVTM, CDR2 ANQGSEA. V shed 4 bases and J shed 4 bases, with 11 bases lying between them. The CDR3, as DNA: TGCAGCGTTGGAGGGGGGGTATACAATGAGCAGTTCTTC. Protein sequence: CSVGGGVYNEQFF.

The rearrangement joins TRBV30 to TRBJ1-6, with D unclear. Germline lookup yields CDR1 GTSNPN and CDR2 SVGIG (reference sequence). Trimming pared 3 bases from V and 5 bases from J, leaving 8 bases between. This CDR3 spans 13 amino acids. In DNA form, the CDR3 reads TGTGCCTGGAGCCTAGCCCATAATTCACCCCTCCACTTT. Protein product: CAWSLAHNSPLHF.

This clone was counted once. CDR3 in amino acids: CASSSTGVEQYF. The CDR3 nucleotides read TGTGCCAGCAGCTCTACAGGGGTCGAGCAGTACTTC. The chain joins TRBV7-9 to TRBJ2-7, with 7 positions matching TRBD1. CDR3 length: 12 residues. CDR1 and CDR2 from the germline V gene are SEHNR and FQNEAQ (reference sequence). The V gene end was trimmed by 4 bases and the J gene end by 6 bases; junction bases not matched to a gene: 3.

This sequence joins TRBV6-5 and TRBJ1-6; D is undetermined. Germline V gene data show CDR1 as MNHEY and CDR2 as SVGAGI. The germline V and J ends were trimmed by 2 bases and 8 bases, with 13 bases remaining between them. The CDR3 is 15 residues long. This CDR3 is CASSYVSIRDSPLHF. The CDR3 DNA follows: TGTGCCAGCAGTTACGTCTCCATAAGAGATTCACCCCTCCACTTT.

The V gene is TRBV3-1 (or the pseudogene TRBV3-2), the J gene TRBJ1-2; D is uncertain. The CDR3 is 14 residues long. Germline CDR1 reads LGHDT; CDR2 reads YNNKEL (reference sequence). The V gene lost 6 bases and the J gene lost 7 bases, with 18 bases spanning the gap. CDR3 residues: CASRPSEAGGGYTF. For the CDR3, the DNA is TGTGCCAGCAGACCCTCGGAAGCCGGAGGTGGCTACACCTTC.

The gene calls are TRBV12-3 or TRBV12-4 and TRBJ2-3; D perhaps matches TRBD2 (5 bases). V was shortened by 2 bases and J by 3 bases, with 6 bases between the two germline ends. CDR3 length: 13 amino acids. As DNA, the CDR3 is TGTGCCAGCAGTTTACTAGCTACAGATACGCAGTATTTT. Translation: CASSLLATDTQYF.

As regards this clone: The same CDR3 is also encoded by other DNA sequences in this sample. CDR3 DNA: TGTGCCAGCTCACCCGGGACAGGGGGCCCTGAAGCTTTCTTT. It encodes CASSPGTGGPEAFF. The chain employs TRBV18 and TRBJ1-1; TRBD1 agrees at 12 bases. Unmatched junction bases numbered 2, after V lost 3 bases and J lost 6 bases. CDR1 and CDR2 from the germline V gene are KGHSH and LQKENI. This CDR3 region has 14 residues.